The present T cell receptor (beta chain) was sequenced within a study of blood T cells in healthy people across ages. General study findings and limits: It was not known whether donors were CMV positive (a possible confounder of expanded clonotype changes). Relative to aged donors, long-lived donors carried more naive CD4+ cells and displayed higher diversity.

The CDR3 is 11 amino acids. Germline V lookup: CDR1 SEHNR, CDR2 FQNEAQ (reference sequence). The germline V and J ends were trimmed by 8 bases and 3 bases, with 7 bases remaining between them. This clonotype was seen a few times. The antigen is not known. A second PCR of roughly 7 to 11 cycles used a sample-barcoded 5' primer and a J-beta primer mix. TCRdb reprocessed the 5' RACE reads with MiXCR, giving one entry per CDR3 protein. The sample records under 2,000,000 distinct CDR3 sequences, about 50% being singletons. The V call is TRBV7-9, the J call TRBJ1-2; D perhaps matches TRBD1 (5 bases). The sequencing input was blood. The receptor was isolated from a woman in her 40s in good health. In DNA form, the CDR3 reads TGTGCCAGCCAGGGCGACTATGGCTACACCTTC. Its protein is CASQGDYGYTF.